Included here is one T cell receptor (beta chain) sequence, with context. How the authors handled the data: Scientists estimated how many nucleated cells there were by amplifying reference gene primers. Sequencing used immunoSEQ multiplex PCR; TCRdb keeps in-frame clones, though not all of them. From that table come the V and J calls and clone size; the DNA was used to work out D and trimming. The sample holds 150,000 to 200,000 clones, roughly 80% seen once. This sample is drawn from a study of blood T cell repertoires in COVID-19. Study overall: The United States, Italy and Spain provided the acute and convalescent COVID-19 samples. PBMCs, B-cell-depleted T cells, or T cells were the source of the cDNA or gDNA that made up the material.

CDR1 is SGHTA, CDR2 FQGTGA, per germline. CDR3 length equals 14 residues. V lost 2 bases and J lost 5, with 12 bases in between. Source material: peripheral blood. The chain has TRBV7-3 and TRBJ1-1; possible D gene TRBD1, 5 bases. The clonotype originates from a woman in her 30s with acute or convalescent COVID-19. The CDR3 sequence: CASSLFGGGTEAFF. Written as DNA, the CDR3 is TGTGCCAGCAGCTTATTCGGGGGAGGGACTGAAGCTTTCTTT.